These T cell receptor beta chains were read from a single sample in a study of naive and memory T cell subsets. TCRdb re-called the 5' RACE reads with MiXCR, one entry per CDR3 protein. The profile shows 50,000 to 65,000 distinct CDR3 sequences, 6% to 8.5% of them singletons. The receptors originated from a female donor in good health. Each CDR3 is given with its conserved first and last residue. Fields, in order: V gene, D gene, clone size, J gene, CDR3 DNA, CDR3 protein. D genes are given only for firm matches. A row's size may be missing; if present it is once, few, many or a size class.

V: TRBV5-1; D: -; size: many; J: TRBJ2-5; DNA: TGCGCCAGCAGCTTGGGGACGATTGGGGAGACCCAGTACTTC; CDR3: CASSLGTIGETQYF
V: TRBV7-3; D: -; size: -; J: TRBJ2-5; DNA: TGTGCCAGCAGCAACGGGGAGACCCAGTACTTC; CDR3: CASSNGETQYF
V: TRBV4-3; D: -; size: many; J: TRBJ1-3; DNA: TGCGCCAGCAGCCAAGATCTCCCAGGTGACGGAAACACCATATATTTT; CDR3: CASSQDLPGDGNTIYF
V: TRBV6-4; D: -; size: many; J: TRBJ2-3; DNA: TGTGCCAGCGCCCCTAAGGATAGCACAGATACGCAGTATTTT; CDR3: CASAPKDSTDTQYF
V: TRBV5-6; D: -; size: many; J: TRBJ2-1; DNA: TGTGCCAGCAGCTCCGGACTACGGTCCAATGAGCAGTTCTTC; CDR3: CASSSGLRSNEQFF
V: TRBV2; D: TRBD1; size: many; J: TRBJ1-2; DNA: TGTGCCAGCAGTTTTAGACAGGGAAGGGGCTATGGCTACACCTTC; CDR3: CASSFRQGRGYGYTF
V: TRBV20-1; D: -; size: few; J: TRBJ2-1; DNA: TGCAGTGTCCCGGAAGGGGGGGCCGTTTTCATGCATGAGCAGTTCTTC; CDR3: CSVPEGGAVFMHEQFF
V: TRBV25-1; D: -; size: few; J: TRBJ1-5; DNA: TGTGCCAGCCGGGGGCTCGGTTCATATCAGCCCCAGCATTTT; CDR3: CASRGLGSYQPQHF
V: TRBV4-2; D: TRBD2; size: -; J: TRBJ2-3; DNA: TGTGCCAGCAGCCTACGGACTAGCGGCCTGTACACAGATACGCAGTATTTT; CDR3: CASSLRTSGLYTDTQYF
V: TRBV20-1; D: -; size: -; J: TRBJ2-6; DNA: TGCAGTGCTAGAGGCCAGGGAACTGGGGCCAACGTCCTGACTTTC; CDR3: CSARGQGTGANVLTF
V: TRBV4-3; D: TRBD2; size: many; J: TRBJ2-3; DNA: TGCGCCAGCAGCCCGACAGGGCTAGCGGGGGCAGATACGCAGTATTTT; CDR3: CASSPTGLAGADTQYF
V: TRBV4-3; D: -; size: many; J: TRBJ1-1; DNA: TGCGCCAGCAGCCCCGGGGTCATCTCAGGGGTGAACACTGAAGCTTTCTTT; CDR3: CASSPGVISGVNTEAFF
V: TRBV29-1; D: -; size: many; J: TRBJ1-1; DNA: TGCAGCGTTCGTGGCGGGGGGCGCGGGGCTGAAGCTTTCTTT; CDR3: CSVRGGGRGAEAFF
V: TRBV7-3; D: TRBD1; size: -; J: TRBJ2-7; DNA: TGTGCCAGCAGCTTAAGTAGGGACAGCTACGAGCAGTACTTC; CDR3: CASSLSRDSYEQYF
V: TRBV5-6; D: -; size: many; J: TRBJ1-1; DNA: TGTGCCAGCAGCTTGGCGGGCGGGGAACAAAGTGCTTTCTTT; CDR3: CASSLAGGEQSAFF
V: TRBV11-1; D: TRBD1; size: -; J: TRBJ2-1; DNA: TGTGCCAGCAGCGTGAGGGACAGGCTGTCCTACAATGAGCAGTTCTTC; CDR3: CASSVRDRLSYNEQFF
V: TRBV30; D: TRBD2; size: few; J: TRBJ2-1; DNA: TGTGCCTGGTCGGGGGGGCCGAATGAGCAGTTCTTC; CDR3: CAWSGGPNEQFF
V: TRBV5-4; D: TRBD1; size: -; J: TRBJ2-5; DNA: TGTGCCAGCAGCATATCCGGGACAGGGGTCGAGACCCAGTACTTC; CDR3: CASSISGTGVETQYF
V: TRBV5-1; D: -; size: -; J: TRBJ2-5; DNA: TGCGCCAGCAGCTTCGCAGGCACAGGAGAGACCCAGTACTTC; CDR3: CASSFAGTGETQYF
V: TRBV19; D: -; size: many; J: TRBJ2-1; DNA: TGTGCCAGTAGTAACTTGGACAGCTCCTACAATGAGCAGTTCTTC; CDR3: CASSNLDSSYNEQFF
V: TRBV7-9; D: TRBD1; size: many; J: TRBJ1-2; DNA: TGTGCCAGCAGGGGGACAGGGAAACATGGCTACACCTTC; CDR3: CASRGTGKHGYTF
V: TRBV6-6; D: -; size: few; J: TRBJ2-5; DNA: TGTGCCAGCAGTTCTCCCCTCCAAGAGACCCAGTACTTC; CDR3: CASSSPLQETQYF
V: TRBV15; D: -; size: few; J: TRBJ1-2; DNA: TGTGCCACCAGCAGAGAGGGGGGTTACTATGGCTACACCTTC; CDR3: CATSREGGYYGYTF
V: TRBV5-4; D: -; size: -; J: TRBJ2-3; DNA: TGTGCCTCACGTGGGGGGGCCAGCACAGATACGCAGTATTTT; CDR3: CASRGGASTDTQYF
V: TRBV6-5; D: TRBD1; size: many; J: TRBJ1-3; DNA: TGTGCCAGCAGAACAGGGGCCTCTGGAAACACCATATATTTT; CDR3: CASRTGASGNTIYF
V: TRBV18; D: TRBD1; size: few; J: TRBJ1-1; DNA: TGTGCCAGCTCACGGCCCCGGGACAGGGTCAAAGCTTTCTTT; CDR3: CASSRPRDRVKAFF
V: TRBV6-5; D: -; size: many; J: TRBJ1-1; DNA: TGTGCCAGCAGTTACGGGCAGAACACTGAAGCTTTCTTT; CDR3: CASSYGQNTEAFF
V: TRBV12-3/TRBV12-4; D: -; size: few; J: TRBJ2-3; DNA: TGTGCCAGCAGACCCGTAGGGCGTGGGGGAGATACGCAGTATTTT; CDR3: CASRPVGRGGDTQYF
V: TRBV9; D: -; size: many; J: TRBJ2-3; DNA: TGTGCCAGCAGCGGCTCGACGGGCCCCGGCGATACGCAGTATTTT; CDR3: CASSGSTGPGDTQYF
V: TRBV12-3/TRBV12-4; D: -; size: many; J: TRBJ1-5; DNA: TGTGCCAGCAGTCCTAGGGTGGACGACTATCAGCCCCAGCATTTT; CDR3: CASSPRVDDYQPQHF
V: TRBV18; D: -; size: -; J: TRBJ2-7; DNA: TGTGCCAGCTCACAGGGAAGGATCGACGAGCAGTACTTC; CDR3: CASSQGRIDEQYF
V: TRBV7-2; D: -; size: many; J: TRBJ1-2; DNA: TGTGCCAGCAGCTTAGTATTTGGGACGGATGGCTACACCTTC; CDR3: CASSLVFGTDGYTF
V: TRBV12-3/TRBV12-4; D: TRBD1; size: -; J: TRBJ1-1; DNA: TGTGCCAGCAGTTCATACGGGACAGGGATTACTGAAGCTTTCTTT; CDR3: CASSSYGTGITEAFF
V: TRBV10-3; D: -; size: many; J: TRBJ2-3; DNA: TGTGCCATCACTACAGAGGGTGATACGCAGTATTTT; CDR3: CAITTEGDTQYF
V: TRBV9; D: -; size: few; J: TRBJ2-3; DNA: TGTGCCAGCAGCGCGACAGTCCCTAGCACAGATACGCAGTATTTT; CDR3: CASSATVPSTDTQYF
V: TRBV7-2; D: -; size: -; J: TRBJ2-7; DNA: TGTGCCAGCAGCCCAACGAGGGGTAACTCCTACGAGCAGTACTTC; CDR3: CASSPTRGNSYEQYF
V: TRBV3-1; D: TRBD1; size: -; J: TRBJ1-4; DNA: TGTGCCAGCAGCCCTAACCCCGGGACAGGAATCTCGAATGAAAAACTGTTTTTT; CDR3: CASSPNPGTGISNEKLFF
V: TRBV7-2; D: TRBD1; size: -; J: TRBJ1-2; DNA: TGTGCCAGCAGCATGACAGGGGTGGGCGGCGACACCTTC; CDR3: CASSMTGVGGDTF
V: TRBV6-5; D: -; size: -; J: TRBJ2-7; DNA: TGTGCCTCCTTTGACGCAACCTACGAGCAGTACTTC; CDR3: CASFDATYEQYF
V: TRBV6-6; D: TRBD1; size: few; J: TRBJ1-3; DNA: TGTGCCAGCATTGGCCTAAAGGGACAGGGAAAGGCGGACACCATATATTTT; CDR3: CASIGLKGQGKADTIYF
V: TRBV7-2; D: -; size: many; J: TRBJ1-5; DNA: TGTGCCAGCAGCCAGGGGTCAGATCAGCCCCAGCATTTT; CDR3: CASSQGSDQPQHF
V: TRBV27; D: -; size: few; J: TRBJ1-6; DNA: TGTGCCAGCGGTGCCTCGGACTCCGGGGCGCCTCCACCCCTCCACTTT; CDR3: CASGASDSGAPPPLHF
V: TRBV6-2/TRBV6-3; D: -; size: many; J: TRBJ2-1; DNA: TGTGCCAGCAGTTACCCAAGGCATGAGCAGTTCTTC; CDR3: CASSYPRHEQFF
V: TRBV7-9; D: -; size: many; J: TRBJ1-2; DNA: TGTGCCAGCAGCTTAGTAGGGACACCTGGCTACACCTTC; CDR3: CASSLVGTPGYTF
V: TRBV10-3; D: TRBD2; size: many; J: TRBJ2-3; DNA: TGTGCCATCAGCCGACTAGCGGGGGGGATAAACACAGATACGCAGTATTTT; CDR3: CAISRLAGGINTDTQYF
V: TRBV20-1; D: -; size: many; J: TRBJ2-1; DNA: TGCAGTGCTTTGGCTTGGGAGCAACTCTCCTACAATGAGCAGTTCTTC; CDR3: CSALAWEQLSYNEQFF
V: TRBV4-3; D: TRBD1; size: many; J: TRBJ1-5; DNA: TGTGCCAGCAGCCAGGACAGGGGTCAGCCCCAGCATTTT; CDR3: CASSQDRGQPQHF
V: TRBV6-2/TRBV6-3; D: -; size: many; J: TRBJ2-3; DNA: TGTGCCAGCAGTTTATGGGGACTCACAGATACGCAGTATTTT; CDR3: CASSLWGLTDTQYF
V: TRBV3-1; D: -; size: many; J: TRBJ2-2; DNA: TGTGCCAGCAGCCAACCCTTTGGACAAAGCGGGGAGCTGTTTTTT; CDR3: CASSQPFGQSGELFF
V: TRBV5-4; D: -; size: few; J: TRBJ2-3; DNA: TGTGCCAGCAGCGTGGGGGGCCGGAGAACAGATACGCAGTATTTT; CDR3: CASSVGGRRTDTQYF
V: TRBV2; D: -; size: many; J: TRBJ1-1; DNA: TGTGCCAGCAGTGAAAACAGGATATTTGAAGCTTTCTTT; CDR3: CASSENRIFEAFF
V: TRBV28; D: -; size: many; J: TRBJ2-5; DNA: TGTGCCAGCAGTCCTTATGCTAGATCCCCCGGGGGTGAAGAGACCCAGTACTTC; CDR3: CASSPYARSPGGEETQYF
V: TRBV5-6; D: -; size: few; J: TRBJ2-1; DNA: TGTGCCAGCAGCTGGGTTCTTAAGGGGACGCAGTTCTTC; CDR3: CASSWVLKGTQFF